These 3 T cell receptor beta chains were sequenced from one sample in a study of T cells in Graves' hyperthyroidism and ophthalmopathy. From RNA transcripts, TCR beta CDR3 regions were amplified. First-round RT-PCR with HTBI primers amplified the TCR CDR3 region. TCRdb re-analysed the multiplex PCR reads in MiXCR, keeping a single row per CDR3 protein. Of 250,000 or so distinct CDR3 sequences in the sample, 15% were seen once. What was sequenced was blood. The source is a woman aged 50 to 65 with Graves' hyperthyroidism that later progressed to Graves' ophthalmopathy.

V usage is TRBV7-2 and J usage is TRBJ2-7; tentative D call: TRBD1 (5 bases). The ends were cut back, 0 bases at V and 2 bases at J, with 11 bases in the middle. The CDR3 consists of 15 residues. In germline, CDR1 is SGHTA, CDR2 FQGNSA. In DNA form, the CDR3 reads TGTGCCAGCAGCTTAGCCATAGACAGTCCCTACGAGCAGTACTTC. Translating it yields CASSLAIDSPYEQYF.

The sample holds many counts of this clonotype. The rearrangement joins TRBV28 to TRBJ2-1; maybe TRBD1 (5 bases). Germline CDR1 MDHEN, CDR2 SYDVKM. The CDR3 spans 18 residues. Trimming stripped 3 bases from V and 3 bases from J, with 21 bases between. CDR3 nucleotide sequence: TGTGCCAGCAGTTTTATCATCACCGCGGACACGGGCTACAATGAGCAGTTCTTC. Its protein product is CASSFIITADTGYNEQFF.

This CDR3 reads CSARDVRGRWNTGELFF. The CDR3 coding sequence is TGCAGTGCTAGAGATGTCAGGGGACGATGGAACACCGGGGAGCTGTTTTTT. V and J are TRBV20-1 and TRBJ2-2, with a weak D call TRBD1 (6 bases). The V gene lost 0 bases and the J gene lost 1 base, with 15 bases spanning the gap. Germline CDR1 reads DFQATT; CDR2 reads SNEGSKA (reference sequence). The CDR3 loop spans 17 amino acids.